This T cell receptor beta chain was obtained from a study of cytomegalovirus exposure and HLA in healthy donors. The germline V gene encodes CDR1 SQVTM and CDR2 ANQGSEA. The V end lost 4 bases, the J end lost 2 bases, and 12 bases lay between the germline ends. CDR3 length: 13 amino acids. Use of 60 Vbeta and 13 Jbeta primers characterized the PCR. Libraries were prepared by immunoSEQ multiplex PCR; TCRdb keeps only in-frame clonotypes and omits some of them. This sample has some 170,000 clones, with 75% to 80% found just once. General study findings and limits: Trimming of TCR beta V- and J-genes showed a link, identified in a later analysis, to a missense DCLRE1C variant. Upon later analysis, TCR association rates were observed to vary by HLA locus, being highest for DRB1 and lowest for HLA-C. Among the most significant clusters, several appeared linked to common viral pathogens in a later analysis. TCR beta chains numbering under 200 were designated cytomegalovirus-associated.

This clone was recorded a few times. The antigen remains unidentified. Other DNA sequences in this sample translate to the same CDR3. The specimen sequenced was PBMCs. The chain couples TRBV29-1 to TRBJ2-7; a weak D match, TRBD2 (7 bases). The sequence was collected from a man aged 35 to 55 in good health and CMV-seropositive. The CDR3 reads CSVGGGPAYEQYF. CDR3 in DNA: TGCAGCGTTGGCGGGGGCCCGGCCTACGAGCAGTACTTC.